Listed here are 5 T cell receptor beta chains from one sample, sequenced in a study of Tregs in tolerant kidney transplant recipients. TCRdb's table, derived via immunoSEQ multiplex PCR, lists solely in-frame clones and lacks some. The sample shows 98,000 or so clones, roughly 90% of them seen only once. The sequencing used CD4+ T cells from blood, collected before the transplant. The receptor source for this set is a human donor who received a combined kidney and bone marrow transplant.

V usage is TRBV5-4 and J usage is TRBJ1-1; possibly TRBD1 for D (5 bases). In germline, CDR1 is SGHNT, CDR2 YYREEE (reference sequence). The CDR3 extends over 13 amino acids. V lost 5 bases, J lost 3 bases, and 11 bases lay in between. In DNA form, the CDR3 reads TGTGCCAGCAGTAGTCGGGGGGACACTGAAGCTTTCTTT. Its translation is CASSSRGDTEAFF.

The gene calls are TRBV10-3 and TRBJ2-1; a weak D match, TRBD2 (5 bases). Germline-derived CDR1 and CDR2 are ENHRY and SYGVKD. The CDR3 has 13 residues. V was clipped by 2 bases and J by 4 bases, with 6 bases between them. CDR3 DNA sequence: TGTGCCATCAGTGAGCTAGCATACAATGAGCAGTTCTTC. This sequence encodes CAISELAYNEQFF.

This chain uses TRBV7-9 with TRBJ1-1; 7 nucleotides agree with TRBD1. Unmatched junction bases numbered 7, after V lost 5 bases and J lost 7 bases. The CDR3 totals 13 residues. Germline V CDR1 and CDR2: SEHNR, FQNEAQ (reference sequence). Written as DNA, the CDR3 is TGTGCCAGCAGCCTGGGGACAGTGGGTGAAGCTTTCTTT. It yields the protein CASSLGTVGEAFF.

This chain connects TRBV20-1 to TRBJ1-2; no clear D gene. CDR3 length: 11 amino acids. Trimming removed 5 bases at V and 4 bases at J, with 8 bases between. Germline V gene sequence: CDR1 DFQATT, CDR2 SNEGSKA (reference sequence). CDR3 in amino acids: CSAPTTYGYTF. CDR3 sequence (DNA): TGCAGTGCTCCTACCACCTATGGCTACACCTTC.

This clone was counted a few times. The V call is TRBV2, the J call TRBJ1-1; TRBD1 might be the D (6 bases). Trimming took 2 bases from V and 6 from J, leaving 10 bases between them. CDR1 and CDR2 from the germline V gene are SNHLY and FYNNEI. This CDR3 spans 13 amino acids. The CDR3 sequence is CASSELRGSEAFF. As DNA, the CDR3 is TGTGCCAGCAGTGAACTGAGGGGGTCTGAAGCTTTCTTT.